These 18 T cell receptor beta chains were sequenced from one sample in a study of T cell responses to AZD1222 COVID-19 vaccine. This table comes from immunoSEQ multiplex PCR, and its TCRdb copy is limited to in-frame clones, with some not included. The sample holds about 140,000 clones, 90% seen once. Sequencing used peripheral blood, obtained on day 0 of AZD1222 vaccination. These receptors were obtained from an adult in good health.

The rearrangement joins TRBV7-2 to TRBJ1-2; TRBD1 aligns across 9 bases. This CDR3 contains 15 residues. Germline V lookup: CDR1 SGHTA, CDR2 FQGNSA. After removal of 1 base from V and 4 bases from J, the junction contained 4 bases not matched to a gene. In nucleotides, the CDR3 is TGTGCCAGCAGCTTAGTGACAGGGGGGGGCTATGGCTACACCTTC. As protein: CASSLVTGGGYGYTF.

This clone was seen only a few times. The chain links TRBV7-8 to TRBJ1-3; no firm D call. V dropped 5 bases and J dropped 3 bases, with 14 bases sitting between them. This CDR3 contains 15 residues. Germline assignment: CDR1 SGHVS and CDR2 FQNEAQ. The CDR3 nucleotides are TGTGCCAGCAGCCCTGGCCCCGGGGATGGAAACACCATATATTTT. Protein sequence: CASSPGPGDGNTIYF.

The CDR3 DNA is TGTGCCAGCAGTATACAGGGAGGGGAGACCCAGTACTTC. This sequence encodes CASSIQGGETQYF. The genes are TRBV2 and TRBJ2-5; possible D gene TRBD2, 7 bases. The CDR3 extends over 13 amino acids. CDR1 is SNHLY and CDR2 is FYNNEI in the germline V gene. Trimming took 5 bases from V and 5 from J, leaving 12 bases between them.

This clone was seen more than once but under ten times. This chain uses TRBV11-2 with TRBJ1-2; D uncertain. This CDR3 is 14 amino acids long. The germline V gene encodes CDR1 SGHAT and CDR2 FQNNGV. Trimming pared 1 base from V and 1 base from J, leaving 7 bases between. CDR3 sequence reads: CASSLVNNNYGYTF. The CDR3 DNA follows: TGTGCCAGCAGCTTAGTGAACAATAACTATGGCTACACCTTC.

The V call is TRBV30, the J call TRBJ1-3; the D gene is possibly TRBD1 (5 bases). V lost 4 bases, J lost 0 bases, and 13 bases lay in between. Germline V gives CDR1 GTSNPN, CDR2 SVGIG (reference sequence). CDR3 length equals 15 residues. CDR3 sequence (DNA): TGTGCCTGGAAGCCTGGGACTTACTCTGGAAACACCATATATTTT. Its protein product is CAWKPGTYSGNTIYF.

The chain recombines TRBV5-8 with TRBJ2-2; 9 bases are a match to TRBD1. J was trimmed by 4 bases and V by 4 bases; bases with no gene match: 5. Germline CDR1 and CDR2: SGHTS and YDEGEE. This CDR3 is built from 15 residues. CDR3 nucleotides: TGTGCCAGCAGCCCCACAGGGGGCAGCACCGGGGAGCTGTTTTTT. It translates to CASSPTGGSTGELFF. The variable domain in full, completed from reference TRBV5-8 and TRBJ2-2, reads EAGVTQSPTHLIKTRGQQATLRCSPISGHTSVYWYQQALGLGLQFLLWYDEGEERNRGNFPPRFSGRQFPNYSSELNVNALELEDSALYLCASSPTGGSTGELFFGEGSRLTVL.

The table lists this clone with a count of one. In DNA, the CDR3 is TGTGCCAGCAGCGTAGGGTTCTTAGGCTCTGGAAACACCATATATTTT. Protein sequence: CASSVGFLGSGNTIYF. J is TRBJ1-3 and V is TRBV9; D uncertain. The germline V and J ends were trimmed by 0 bases and 0 bases, with 10 bases remaining between them. This CDR3 spans 16 amino acids. Germline assignment: CDR1 SGDLS and CDR2 YYNGEE.

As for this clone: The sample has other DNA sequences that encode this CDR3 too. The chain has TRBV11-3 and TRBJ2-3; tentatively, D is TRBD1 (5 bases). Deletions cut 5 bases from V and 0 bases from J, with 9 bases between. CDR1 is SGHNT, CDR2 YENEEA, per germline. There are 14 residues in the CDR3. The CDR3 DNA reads TGTGCCAGCAGCCCAGGGCCTAGCACAGATACGCAGTATTTT. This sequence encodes CASSPGPSTDTQYF. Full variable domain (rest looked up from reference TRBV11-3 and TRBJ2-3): EAGVVQSPRYKIIEKKQPVAFWCNPISGHNTLYWYLQNLGQGPELLIRYENEEAVDDSQLPKDRFSAERLKGVDSTLKIQPAELGDSAVYLCASSPGPSTDTQYFGPGTRLTVL.

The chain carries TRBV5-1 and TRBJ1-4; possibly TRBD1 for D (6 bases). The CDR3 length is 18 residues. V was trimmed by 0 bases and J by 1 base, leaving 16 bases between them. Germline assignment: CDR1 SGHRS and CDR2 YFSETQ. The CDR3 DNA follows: TGCGCCAGCAGCTTGGAGGCATGGGGGCGAGTAACTAATGAAAAACTGTTTTTT. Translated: CASSLEAWGRVTNEKLFF.

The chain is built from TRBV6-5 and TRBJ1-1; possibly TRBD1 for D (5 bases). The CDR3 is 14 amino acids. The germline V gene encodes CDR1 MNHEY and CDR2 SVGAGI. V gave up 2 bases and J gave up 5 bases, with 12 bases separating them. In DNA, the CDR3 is TGTGCCAGCAGTTACGCGGGGGGAGGAACTGAAGCTTTCTTT. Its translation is CASSYAGGGTEAFF.

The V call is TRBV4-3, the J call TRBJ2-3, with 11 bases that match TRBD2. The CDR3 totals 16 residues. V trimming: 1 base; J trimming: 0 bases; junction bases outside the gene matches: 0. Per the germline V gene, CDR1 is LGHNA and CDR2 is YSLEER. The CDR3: CASSQGLAGSTDTQYF. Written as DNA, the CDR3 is TGCGCCAGCAGCCAAGGACTAGCGGGGAGCACAGATACGCAGTATTTT.

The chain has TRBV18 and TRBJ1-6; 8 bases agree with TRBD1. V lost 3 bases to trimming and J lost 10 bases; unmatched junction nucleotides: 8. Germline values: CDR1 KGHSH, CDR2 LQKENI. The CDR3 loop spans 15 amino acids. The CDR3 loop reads CASSPTGTGGSPLHF. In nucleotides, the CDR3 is TGTGCCAGCTCACCTACCGGGACAGGAGGCTCACCCCTCCACTTT.

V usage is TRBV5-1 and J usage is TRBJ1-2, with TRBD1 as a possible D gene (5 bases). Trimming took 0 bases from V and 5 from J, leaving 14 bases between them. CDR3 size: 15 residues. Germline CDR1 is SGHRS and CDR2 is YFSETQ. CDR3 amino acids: CASSLEGAALYGYTF. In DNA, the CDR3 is TGCGCCAGCAGCTTGGAAGGGGCAGCCCTGTATGGCTACACCTTC.

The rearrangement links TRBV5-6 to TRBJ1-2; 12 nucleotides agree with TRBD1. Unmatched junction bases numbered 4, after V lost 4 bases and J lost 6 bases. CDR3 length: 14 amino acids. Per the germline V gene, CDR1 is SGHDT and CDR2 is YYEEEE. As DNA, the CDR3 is TGTGCCAGCAGCAGGGACAGGGGGCGGGATGGCTACACCTTC. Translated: CASSRDRGRDGYTF.

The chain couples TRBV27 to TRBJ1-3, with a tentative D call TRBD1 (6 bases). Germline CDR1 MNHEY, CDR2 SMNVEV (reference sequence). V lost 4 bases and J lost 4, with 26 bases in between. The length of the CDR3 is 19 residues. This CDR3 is CASSSRPTWGAAGGNTIYF. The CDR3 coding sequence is TGTGCCAGCAGTTCAAGGCCCACGTGGGGGGCAGCGGGAGGAAACACCATATATTTT.

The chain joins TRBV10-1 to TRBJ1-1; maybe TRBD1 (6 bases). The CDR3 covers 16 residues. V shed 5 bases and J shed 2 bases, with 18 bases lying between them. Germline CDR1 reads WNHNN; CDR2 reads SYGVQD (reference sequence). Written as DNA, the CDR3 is TGCGCCAGCAGTCAAACAGGGTTGTATGGAAACACTGAAGCTTTCTTT. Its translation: CASSQTGLYGNTEAFF.

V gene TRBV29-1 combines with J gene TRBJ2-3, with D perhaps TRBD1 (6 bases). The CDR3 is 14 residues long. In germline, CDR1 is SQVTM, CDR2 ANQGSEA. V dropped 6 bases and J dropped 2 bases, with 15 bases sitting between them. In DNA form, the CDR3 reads TGCAGCGTGGCTACAGGGCTGATCACAGATACGCAGTATTTT. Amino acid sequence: CSVATGLITDTQYF.

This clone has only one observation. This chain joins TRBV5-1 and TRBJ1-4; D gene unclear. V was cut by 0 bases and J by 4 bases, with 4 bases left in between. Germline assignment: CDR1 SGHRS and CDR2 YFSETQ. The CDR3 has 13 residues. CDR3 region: CASSLEVNEKLFF. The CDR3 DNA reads TGCGCCAGCAGCTTGGAAGTTAATGAAAAACTGTTTTTT.